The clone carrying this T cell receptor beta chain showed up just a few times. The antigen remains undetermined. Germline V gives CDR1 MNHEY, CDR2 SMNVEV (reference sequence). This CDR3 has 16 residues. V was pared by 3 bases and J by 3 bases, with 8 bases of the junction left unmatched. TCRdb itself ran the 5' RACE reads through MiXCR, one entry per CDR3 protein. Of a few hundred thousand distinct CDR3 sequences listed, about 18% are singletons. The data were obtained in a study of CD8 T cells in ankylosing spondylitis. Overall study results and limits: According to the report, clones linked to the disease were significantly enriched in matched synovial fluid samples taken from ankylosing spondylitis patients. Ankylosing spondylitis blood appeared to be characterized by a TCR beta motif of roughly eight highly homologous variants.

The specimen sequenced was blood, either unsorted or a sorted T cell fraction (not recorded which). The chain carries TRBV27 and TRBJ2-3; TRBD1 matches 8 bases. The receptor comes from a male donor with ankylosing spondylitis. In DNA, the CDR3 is TGTGCCAGCAGTTTCTTGGACAGGGTTCGGACAGATACGCAGTATTTT. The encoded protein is CASSFLDRVRTDTQYF.